These 22 T cell receptor beta chains originate from one sample sequenced in a study of T cells in women clearing cervical HPV infection. The protocol was immunoSEQ multiplex PCR, while the TCRdb copy is restricted to in-frame clones and leaves out a portion. This specimen shows some 26,000 clones; the ten leading clones hold less than 4%. Sequenced: blood buffy coat. The receptors shown here come from a woman between 18 and 70 years old with a cervical HPV16 infection that either progressed to CIN3+ or cleared (not recorded which).

CDR3 region: CASIDERLYGYTF. The DNA read from the CDR3 is TGTGCCAGCATTGACGAGCGGCTTTATGGC. The chain carries TRBV12-3 or TRBV12-4 and TRBJ1-2; D is undetermined. The read terminates 3 residues ahead of where the CDR3 ends, so the germline J gene completes it. V lost 7 bases and J lost 5, with 14 bases in between. This CDR3 spans 13 amino acids.

Worth noting for this clone: The CDR3 is cut off 3 residues early in the read; its end comes from the germline J gene. The chain has TRBV7-3 and TRBJ1-1; D may be TRBD1 (5 bases). The CDR3 loop spans 17 amino acids. The germline V gene encodes CDR1 SGHTA and CDR2 FQGTGA. V was trimmed by 5 bases and J by 1 base, leaving 20 bases between them. The CDR3 reads CASSARAGRGRNTEAFF. CDR3 DNA, as far as it was read: TGTGCCAGCAGCGCACGAGCAGGGCGGGGCCGGAACACTGAA. Full variable domain (remainder filled in from reference TRBV7-3 and TRBJ1-1): GAGVSQTPSNKVTEKGKYVELRCDPISGHTALYWYRQSLGQGPEFLIYFQGTGAADDSGLPNDRFFAVRPEGSVSTLKIQRTERGDSAVYLCASSARAGRGRNTEAFFGQGTRLTVV.

Details on this clone: Read sequence stops 3 residues before the CDR3 end, and the germline J gene provides the missing end. The rearrangement links TRBV20-1 to TRBJ2-3; 13 positions match TRBD2. Germline V gene sequence: CDR1 DFQATT, CDR2 SNEGSKA (reference sequence). V trimming: 2 bases; J trimming: 7 bases; junction bases outside the gene matches: 9. The CDR3 sequence is 16 residues long. The CDR3 sequence is CSARILGLAGSHTQYF. The CDR3 DNA, read in part, is TGCAGTGCTAGAATTCTGGGACTAGCGGGGAGTCATACG.

With respect to this clone: The sequence runs out 3 residues before the end of the CDR3; the remainder is reconstructed from the germline J gene. This chain links TRBV11-1 with TRBJ1-1, with TRBD1 as a possible D gene (6 bases). The V gene's germline CDR1 is SGHAT and CDR2 FQDESV (reference sequence). This CDR3 is 14 amino acids long. The CDR3 DNA, read in part, is TGTGCCAGCAGCTTAGAGACAGGAACCTACGAG. It specifies CASSLETGTYE. The entire CDR3 is CASSLETGTYEAFF.

On this clone: The observed sequence ends 3 residues before the CDR3 terminus, with the missing tail filled in from the germline J gene. The rearrangement joins TRBV7-8 to TRBJ2-5, with D possibly being TRBD1 or TRBD2 (5 bases each). There are 14 residues in the CDR3. Germline V lookup: CDR1 SGHVS, CDR2 FQNEAQ. Trimming took 1 base from V and 7 from J, leaving 13 bases between them. The chain's CDR3 is CASSLVRGAGTQYF. The CDR3 bases that were read are TGTGCCAGCAGCTTAGTTAGAGGGGCTGGGACC.

Details on this clone: The read ends 3 residues before the CDR3 terminus; that terminus is restored from the germline J gene. This chain connects TRBV5-1 to TRBJ2-1; no definite D call. The germline V gene encodes CDR1 SGHRS and CDR2 YFSETQ. V lost 5 bases and J 4 bases, leaving 7 bases between the germline ends. This CDR3 is built from 12 residues. Partial CDR3 DNA: TGCGCCAGCAGTAACTATTACAATGAG. Amino acid sequence: CASSNYYNE. The whole CDR3 is CASSNYYNEQFF.

With respect to this clone: The observed sequence ends 3 residues before the CDR3 terminus, with the missing tail filled in from the germline J gene. The chain has TRBV5-1 and TRBJ2-3; possible D gene TRBD1, 5 bases. CDR3 length: 17 amino acids. CDR1 is SGHRS, CDR2 YFSETQ, per germline. Incomplete CDR3 DNA: TGCGCCAGCAGCTTGGCCCTGGTGAGGACGGACAATCAGCCG. It translates to CASSLALVRTDNQP. The entire CDR3 is CASSLALVRTDNQPQYF.

As for this clone: The read is 3 residues too short to cover the CDR3 end, so that end is filled in from the germline J gene. The chain carries TRBV27 and TRBJ2-5; weak D call: TRBD1 (5 bases). The CDR3 runs 14 residues. Trimming pared 1 base from V and 5 bases from J, leaving 11 bases between. Germline V lookup: CDR1 MNHEY, CDR2 SMNVEV (reference sequence). The CDR3 sequence is CASSLYTGLETQYF. The covered CDR3 bases are TGTGCCAGCAGTTTATATACAGGTCTGGAGACC.

About this clone: The DNA ends 3 residues before the CDR3 does, and the rest of the CDR3 is filled in from the germline J gene. The chain combines TRBV19 with TRBJ1-2; weak D call: TRBD1 (5 bases). CDR1 is LNHDA and CDR2 is SQIVND in the germline V gene (reference sequence). This CDR3 contains 12 residues. Trimming took 10 bases from V and 2 from J, leaving 11 bases between them. The CDR3 sequence is CATIDRNYGYTF. The CDR3 DNA, read in part, is TGTGCCACCATAGACAGAAACTATGGC.

As concerns this clone: The sequence runs out 3 residues before the end of the CDR3; the remainder is reconstructed from the germline J gene. This chain connects TRBV7-9 to TRBJ1-2, with 9 bases fitting TRBD1. Looked up from germline, CDR1 is SEHNR and CDR2 is FQNEAQ (reference sequence). This CDR3 is built from 14 residues. CDR3 bases read: TGTGCCAGCAGCCGACAGGGGGGAGGCAATGAC. Amino acid sequence: CASSRQGGGND. From start to end, the CDR3 is CASSRQGGGNDYTF.

As concerns this clone: The missing CDR3 end, 3 residues past where the read stops, is filled in from the germline J gene. The rearrangement uses TRBV7-9 and TRBJ1-2; D perhaps matches TRBD1 (5 bases). In germline, CDR1 is SEHNR, CDR2 FQNEAQ (reference sequence). CDR3 length: 15 residues. CDR3 DNA (partial): TGTGCCAGCAGCTTATCCGGCAGGGAGAAGAATGAC. Protein sequence: CASSLSGREKND. The complete CDR3 protein is CASSLSGREKNDYTF.

Details on this clone: The CDR3 end lies 3 residues beyond the end of the read and is filled in from the germline J gene. This sequence joins TRBV29-1 and TRBJ2-1; TRBD1 aligns across 7 bases. Germline V gene sequence: CDR1 SQVTM, CDR2 ANQGSEA. The CDR3 spans 12 residues. With V trimmed by 7 bases and J by 3 bases, 3 bases remained unmatched. This CDR3 reads CSGGTDYNEQFF. The sequenced CDR3 bases are TGCAGCGGGGGGACAGACTACAATGAG.

On this clone: The read finishes 3 residues shy of the CDR3 end, and the germline J gene is used to complete it. The chain is built from TRBV20-1 and TRBJ2-1; D may be TRBD2 (6 bases). This CDR3 comprises 17 residues. CDR1 is DFQATT and CDR2 is SNEGSKA in the germline V gene (reference sequence). Between the trimmed V and J ends, which lost 0 bases and 0 bases, there was a span of 15 bases. The covered CDR3 bases are TGCAGTGCTAGAGATATTCGCGGGGAAAGCTCCTACAATGAG. Translation gives CSARDIRGESSYNE. The entire CDR3 protein reads CSARDIRGESSYNEQFF.

Remarks on this clone: The read ends 3 residues early relative to the CDR3; the germline J gene fills the gap. The J gene is TRBJ1-2, the V gene TRBV30; weak D call: TRBD1 (5 bases). The CDR3 loop spans 15 amino acids. The V gene's germline CDR1 is GTSNPN and CDR2 SVGIG (reference sequence). Here the CDR3 reads CAGTNSRGGRTGYTF. CDR3 DNA (partial): TGTGCCGGGACTAATTCTCGGGGAGGACGGACGGGC.

Regarding this clone: The read stops 3 residues short of the end of the CDR3; the missing end is completed from the germline J gene. The genes are TRBV6-2 or TRBV6-3 and TRBJ2-3, with 7 bases lining up with TRBD1. The CDR3 has 16 amino acids. Germline trimming cut 6 bases from V and 4 bases from J; bases unmatched to any gene: 13. Germline CDR1 and CDR2: MNHEY and SVGEGT. The covered CDR3 bases are TGTGCCAGCAGCCTCACCTACGACAGGGATGCAGATACG. Amino acids: CASSLTYDRDADT. The whole CDR3 reads CASSLTYDRDADTQYF.

About this clone itself: The CDR3 is cut off 3 residues early in the read; its end comes from the germline J gene. The rearrangement links TRBV30 to TRBJ2-5, with a possible D match to TRBD1 (5 bases). CDR1 is GTSNPN, CDR2 SVGIG, per germline (reference sequence). Deletions cut 5 bases from V and 5 bases from J, with 15 bases between. The CDR3 totals 13 residues. This CDR3 is CAWDSALGETQYF. The covered CDR3 bases are TGTGCCTGGGACAGCGCCCTTGGGGAGACC.

Note on this clone: At one end the junction does not follow the germline gene, possibly because of a read error. The CDR3 end falls 3 residues outside the read, so it is completed with the germline J gene. The V call is TRBV5-1, the J call TRBJ2-7; 10 bases are shared with TRBD2. Germline V gives CDR1 SGHRS, CDR2 YFSETQ. The CDR3 totals 14 residues. The CDR3 reads CTSSSSGSSYEQYF. The sequenced part of the CDR3 DNA is TGCACCAGCAGCTCTAGCGGGAGCTCCTACGAG.

Turning to this clone: The read stops 3 residues short of the end of the CDR3; the missing end is completed from the germline J gene. The V call is TRBV5-1, the J call TRBJ2-3, with 9 bases identical to TRBD2. V was clipped by 4 bases and J by 4 bases; unmatched bases: 4. The CDR3 is 14 residues long. Germline V lookup: CDR1 SGHRS, CDR2 YFSETQ. Incomplete CDR3 DNA: TGCGCCAGCAGCCGGACTAGCGAGGCAGATACG. Amino acid sequence: CASSRTSEADT. In full, the CDR3 reads CASSRTSEADTQYF.

Concerning this clone itself: The read stops 3 residues short of the end of the CDR3; the missing end is completed from the germline J gene. The chain uses TRBV7-9 and TRBJ1-1; 7 bases match TRBD1. The CDR3 totals 14 residues. Germline V CDR1 and CDR2: SEHNR, FQNEAQ (reference sequence). CDR3 in amino acids: CASSHRDRNYEAFF. The covered CDR3 bases are TGTGCCAGCAGCCACAGGGACAGAAACTACGAG.

Note on this clone: The read terminates 3 residues ahead of where the CDR3 ends, so the germline J gene completes it. The chain uses TRBV20-1 and TRBJ1-6; 10 nucleotides line up with TRBD1. CDR3 length equals 14 residues. V lost 3 bases to trimming and J lost 8 bases; unmatched junction nucleotides: 4. Germline CDR1 is DFQATT and CDR2 is SNEGSKA (reference sequence). Partial CDR3 DNA: TGCAGTGCTAGTGCCGGGACAGGGGATTCACCC. Its protein is CSASAGTGDSP. The full CDR3 protein is CSASAGTGDSPLHF.

As regards this clone: The CDR3 end is not reached by the read, which stops 3 residues before it; the germline J gene fills it in. This rearrangement joins TRBV19 to TRBJ2-2; 7 nucleotides align to TRBD1. The CDR3 covers 16 residues. Germline V gene data show CDR1 as LNHDA and CDR2 as SQIVND (reference sequence). CDR3 in amino acids: CASSPQQGSGNEKLFF. The sequenced part of the CDR3 DNA is TGTGCCAGTAGTCCTCAACAGGGGTCGGGTAATGAAAAG.

On this clone itself: The CDR3 end lies 3 residues beyond the end of the read and is filled in from the germline J gene. The chain recombines TRBV29-1 with TRBJ1-5, with D perhaps TRBD1 (6 bases). The CDR3 extends over 14 amino acids. With 6 bases removed from V and 4 bases from J, the gap between germline ends came to 16 bases. Germline CDR1 is SQVTM and CDR2 is ANQGSEA. This CDR3 is CSVETGSGNQPQHF. The part of the CDR3 DNA that was read is TGCAGCGTGGAAACAGGGTCGGGGAATCAGCCC.